This record covers a single T cell receptor beta chain. The entry originates in a study of shared clonotypes between healthy human individuals. From germline, CDR1 is MDHEN and CDR2 SYDVKM. The CDR3 has 15 residues. V was cut by 6 bases and J by 5 bases, with 17 bases left in between. Clones were sequenced by immunoSEQ multiplex PCR, and TCRdb holds only the in-frame ones, with some missing. The table shows about 680,000 clones, with under 95% occurring only once. Naivety among CD8 cells was defined by CD45RO negativity and positive CCR7 selection, thereby excluding terminally differentiated effector memory CD45RA+ cells.

The clonotype was recovered from a man aged 30-40 years in good health. V and J are TRBV28 and TRBJ2-1, with D possibly TRBD2 on 6 matching bases. Material for sequencing was naive CD8+ T cells sorted from blood. As DNA, the CDR3 is TGTGCCAGCAGACCCGTGGGGCGGGAAGACAATGAGCAGTTCTTC. This gives the protein CASRPVGREDNEQFF.